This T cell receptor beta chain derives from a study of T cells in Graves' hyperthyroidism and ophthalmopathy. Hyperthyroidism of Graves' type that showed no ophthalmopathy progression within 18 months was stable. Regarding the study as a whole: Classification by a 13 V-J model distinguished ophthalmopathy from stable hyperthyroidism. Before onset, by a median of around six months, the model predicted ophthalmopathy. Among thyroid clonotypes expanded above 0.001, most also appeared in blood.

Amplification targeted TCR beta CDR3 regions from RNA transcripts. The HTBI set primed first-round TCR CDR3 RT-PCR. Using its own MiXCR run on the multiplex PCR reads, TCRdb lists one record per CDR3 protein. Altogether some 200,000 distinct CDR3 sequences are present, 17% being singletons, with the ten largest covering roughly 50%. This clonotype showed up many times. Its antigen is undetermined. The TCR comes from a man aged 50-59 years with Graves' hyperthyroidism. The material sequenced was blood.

The CDR3 loop reads CASSPRQGRKNTDTQYF. Written as DNA, the CDR3 is TGTGCCAGCAGCCCACGACAGGGACGAAAAAACACAGATACGCAGTATTTT. V is TRBV6-1 and J is TRBJ2-3; 7 bases map to TRBD1. Trimming at V came to 6 bases and at J to 2 bases, leaving 14 bases not matched to a gene. The CDR3 totals 17 residues. The germline V gene has CDR1 MNHNS and CDR2 SASEGT.